A single sample is the source of the 21 T cell receptor beta chains below, sequenced in a study of blood T cell repertoires in COVID-19. Profiling relied on immunoSEQ multiplex PCR, and the TCRdb table lists in-frame clones only, not all of them. This sample has about 83,000 clones, with approximately 85% found just once. What was sequenced was peripheral blood. The receptors shown here come from a man in his fifties with active COVID-19.

The chain recombines TRBV5-1 with TRBJ1-6; D possibly corresponds to TRBD1 (5 bases). V lost 4 bases, J lost 7 bases, and 15 bases lay in between. The CDR3 is made up of 15 amino acids. Per germline, CDR1 SGHRS and CDR2 YFSETQ. CDR3: CASSADWGGNSPLHF. The DNA for the CDR3 is TGCGCCAGCAGCGCGGATTGGGGGGGGAATTCACCCCTCCACTTT.

The V and J genes are TRBV6-5 and TRBJ1-4, with TRBD1 matching 9 bases. The CDR3 consists of 15 residues. CDR1 is MNHEY, CDR2 SVGAGI, per germline. V lost 0 bases and J lost 7; bases outside the gene matches: 3. CDR3 in amino acids: CASSYSKDRGEKLFF. CDR3 bases: TGTGCCAGCAGTTACTCGAAGGACAGGGGTGAAAAACTGTTTTTT.

The chain carries TRBV5-1 and TRBJ2-7; 7 bases agree with TRBD2. This CDR3 comprises 15 residues. The germline CDR1 and CDR2 sequences are SGHRS and YFSETQ. V was pared by 5 bases and J by 6 bases, with 14 bases of the junction left unmatched. CDR3 DNA: TGCGCCAGCAGAAGTCCGTCTAGCGGTTATAGCGAGCAGTACTTC. Encoded protein: CASRSPSSGYSEQYF.

The genes are TRBV21-1 and TRBJ2-7; TRBD2 is taken as the D call from the table, unchecked against the DNA. TRBV21-1 is noted as a pseudogene. The CDR3 consists of 18 residues. The CDR3 reads CASSKGTGGTRRSYEQYF. CDR3 in DNA: TGTGCCAGCAGCAAAGGAACGGGGGGGACACGGCGATCCTACGAGCAGTACTTC.

This chain joins TRBV28 and TRBJ2-5, with 14 nucleotides matching TRBD2. CDR1 is MDHEN and CDR2 is SYDVKM in the germline V gene. V lost 2 bases, J lost 7 bases, and 3 bases stayed unmatched. This CDR3 has 15 residues. CDR3 region: CASSLGTSGSGTQYF. The CDR3 region has the DNA TGTGCCAGCAGTTTAGGGACTAGCGGGAGCGGGACCCAGTACTTC.

The chain uses TRBV2 and TRBJ2-2, with no clear D. The V and J ends lost 1 base and 4 bases respectively, with 10 bases between them. This CDR3 region has 15 residues. In germline, CDR1 is SNHLY, CDR2 FYNNEI. For the CDR3, the DNA is TGTGCCAGCAGTGAAGAATTAGTAGTCACCGGGGAGCTGTTTTTT. Amino acids: CASSEELVVTGELFF.

This clone was counted only a few times. The chain carries TRBV11-1 and TRBJ2-1; 11 positions agree with TRBD2. The germline CDR1 and CDR2 sequences are SGHAT and FQDESV (reference sequence). Trimming took 5 bases from V and 7 from J; bases not matched to a gene: 10. This CDR3 is built from 16 residues. DNA for the CDR3: TGTGCCAGCAGCGGACCGAAGGGGACTAGCGGAAATGAGCAGTTCTTC. Residues: CASSGPKGTSGNEQFF.

There are many counts of this clone. The J gene is TRBJ2-2, the V gene TRBV6-5; D gene ambiguous. The germline V gene has CDR1 MNHEY and CDR2 SVGAGI. The CDR3 has 13 residues. Deletions cut 7 bases from V and 2 bases from J, with 8 bases between. CDR3 amino acids: CASKQANTGELFF. CDR3 nucleotides: TGTGCCAGCAAGCAGGCAAACACCGGGGAGCTGTTTTTT.

V is TRBV28 and J is TRBJ1-2; D is unclear. Trimming removed 1 base from V and 4 bases from J, with 10 bases in between. Germline assignment: CDR1 MDHEN and CDR2 SYDVKM. The CDR3 is made up of 14 amino acids. The CDR3 loop is CASSLYAGFYGYTF. The CDR3 DNA is TGTGCCAGCAGTTTATATGCGGGCTTCTATGGCTACACCTTC.

V usage is TRBV7-2 and J usage is TRBJ2-1; the match to TRBD2 covers 8 bases. The CDR3 has 15 amino acids. Germline CDR1 is SGHTA and CDR2 is FQGNSA. V was pared by 1 base and J by 4 bases, with 3 bases of the junction left unmatched. CDR3 bases: TGTGCCAGCAGCTTAGATCCGGGGGGGTACAATGAGCAGTTCTTC. Protein sequence: CASSLDPGGYNEQFF.

CDR3 sequence: CASSPPIIAEQFF. In nucleotides, the CDR3 is TGTGCCAGCTCACCACCGATTATAGCGGAGCAGTTCTTC. The V call is TRBV18, the J call TRBJ2-1; possibly TRBD2 for D (5 bases). The CDR3 has 13 residues. Germline V gene lookup returns CDR1 KGHSH and CDR2 LQKENI. V was clipped by 0 bases and J by 10 bases, with 10 bases between them.

In this sample, this clone turned up many times. V gene TRBV25-1 combines with J gene TRBJ2-2; D may be TRBD2 (6 bases). Germline-derived CDR1 and CDR2 are MGHDK and SYGVNS. Trimming pared 3 bases from V and 8 bases from J, leaving 16 bases between. CDR3 size: 15 residues. CDR3 protein: CASSDRVLGTGELFF. In DNA form, the CDR3 reads TGTGCCAGCAGTGACCGAGTTCTGGGGACTGGGGAGCTGTTTTTT. The entire variable domain, with the rest obtained from reference TRBV25-1 and TRBJ2-2, is as follows: EADIYQTPRYLVIGTGKKITLECSQTMGHDKMYWYQQDPGMELHLIHYSYGVNSTEKGDLSSESTVSRIRTEHFPLTLESARPSHTSQYLCASSDRVLGTGELFFGEGSRLTVL.

The chain carries TRBV28 and TRBJ1-1, with TRBD1 as a possible D gene (6 bases). The CDR3 has 12 amino acids. V shed 6 bases and J shed 8 bases, with 13 bases lying between them. Per the germline V gene, CDR1 is MDHEN and CDR2 is SYDVKM. CDR3 DNA: TGTGCCAGCAGACGACAGGTACGGGAAGCTTTCTTT. This translates into CASRRQVREAFF.

The DNA for the CDR3 is TGTGCCAGCAGCTTAGATTCTTCTGGGGGGATAGGGCAGTACTTC. Its protein is CASSLDSSGGIGQYF. V is TRBV7-2 and J is TRBJ2-7; D might be TRBD2 (6 bases). Germline V gives CDR1 SGHTA, CDR2 FQGNSA. Trimming shortened V by 1 base and J by 9 bases, and 19 bases separated the two germline ends. CDR3 length equals 15 residues.

The chain uses TRBV9 and TRBJ1-2; 10 nucleotides match TRBD1. The CDR3 covers 15 residues. V trimming: 4 bases; J trimming: 4 bases; junction bases outside the gene matches: 7. Germline V gene sequence: CDR1 SGDLS, CDR2 YYNGEE. The CDR3 loop reads CASSPNGQGVYGYTF. CDR3 DNA: TGTGCCAGCAGCCCAAACGGACAGGGGGTCTATGGCTACACCTTC.

This chain connects TRBV4-3 to TRBJ2-7; D perhaps matches TRBD2 (5 bases). The CDR3 runs to 11 residues. Germline V CDR1 and CDR2: LGHNA, YSLEER. Trimming pared 4 bases from V and 6 bases from J, leaving 7 bases between. The CDR3 reads CASSRGLEQYF. DNA for the CDR3: TGCGCCAGCAGCCGAGGACTCGAGCAGTACTTC.

V gene TRBV4-1 combines with J gene TRBJ2-7; the D is unclear. The CDR3 has 13 amino acids. Germline CDR1 and CDR2: MGHRA and YSYEKL. V lost 0 bases and J 4 bases, leaving 7 bases between the germline ends. CDR3 sequence (DNA): TGCGCCAGCAGCCAAGATCCCAGGTACGAGCAGTACTTC. This encodes CASSQDPRYEQYF.

This sequence joins TRBV27 and TRBJ1-6; no clear D. Trimming pared 3 bases from V and 9 bases from J, leaving 9 bases between. Germline V gene data show CDR1 as MNHEY and CDR2 as SMNVEV (reference sequence). The CDR3 length is 13 residues. CDR3 coding DNA: TGTGCCAGCAGTTTTAGCTTAGGTTCACCCCTCCACTTT. It yields the protein CASSFSLGSPLHF.

V is TRBV28 and J is TRBJ2-7, with TRBD1 matching 9 bases. This CDR3 is built from 16 residues. The V gene's germline CDR1 is MDHEN and CDR2 SYDVKM. With V trimmed by 1 base and J by 3 bases, 7 bases remained unmatched. The CDR3 nucleotides are TGTGCCAGCAGTTTATCGGGACAGGGAAGGAGCTACGAGCAGTACTTC. Translating it yields CASSLSGQGRSYEQYF.

The chain has TRBV4-2 and TRBJ1-5; 7 nucleotides line up with TRBD1. The CDR3 is made up of 14 amino acids. Germline-derived CDR1 and CDR2 are LGHNA and YNFKEQ. V dropped 9 bases and J dropped 2; count of bases not matched to a gene: 7. In DNA form, the CDR3 reads TGTGCCAGTGGGGACAGTGGGGGCAATCAGCCCCAGCATTTT. Its translation: CASGDSGGNQPQHF.

This clone has only a few counts. The chain has TRBV18 and TRBJ2-2; a possible D gene is TRBD1 (6 bases). Trimming stripped 3 bases from V and 0 bases from J, with 8 bases between. The V gene's germline CDR1 is KGHSH and CDR2 LQKENI. CDR3 length equals 15 residues. CDR3 bases: TGTGCCAGCTCACCGGGACACTCGAACACCGGGGAGCTGTTTTTT. Amino acids: CASSPGHSNTGELFF.